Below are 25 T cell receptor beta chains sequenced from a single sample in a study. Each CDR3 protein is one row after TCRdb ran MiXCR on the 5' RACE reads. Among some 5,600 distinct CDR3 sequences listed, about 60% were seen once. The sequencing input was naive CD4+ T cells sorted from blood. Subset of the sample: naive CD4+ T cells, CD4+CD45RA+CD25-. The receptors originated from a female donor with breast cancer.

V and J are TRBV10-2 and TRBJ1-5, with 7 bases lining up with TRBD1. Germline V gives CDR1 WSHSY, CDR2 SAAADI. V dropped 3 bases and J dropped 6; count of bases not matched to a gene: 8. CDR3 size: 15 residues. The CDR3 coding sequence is TGCGCCAGCAGTGATACGACGGGACAGATTCAGCCCCAGCATTTT. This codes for CASSDTTGQIQPQHF.

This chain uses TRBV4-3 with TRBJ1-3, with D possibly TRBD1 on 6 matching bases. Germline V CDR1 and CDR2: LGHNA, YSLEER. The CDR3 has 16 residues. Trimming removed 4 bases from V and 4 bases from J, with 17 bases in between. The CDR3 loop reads CASSPTLWDIGNTIYF. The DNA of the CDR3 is TGCGCCAGCAGCCCTACCCTATGGGACATCGGAAACACCATATATTTT.

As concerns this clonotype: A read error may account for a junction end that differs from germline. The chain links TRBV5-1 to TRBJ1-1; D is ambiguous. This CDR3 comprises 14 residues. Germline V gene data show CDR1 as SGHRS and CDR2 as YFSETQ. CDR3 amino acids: CASAIALQNTKAFF. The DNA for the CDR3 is TGCGCCAGCGCCATCGCACTTCAGAACACTAAAGCTTTCTTT.

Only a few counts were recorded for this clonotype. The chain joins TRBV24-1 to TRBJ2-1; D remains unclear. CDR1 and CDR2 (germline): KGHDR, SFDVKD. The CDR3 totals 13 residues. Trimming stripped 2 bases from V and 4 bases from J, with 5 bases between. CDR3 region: CATSDSGYNEQFF. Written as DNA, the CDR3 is TGTGCCACCAGTGATTCCGGTTACAATGAGCAGTTCTTC.

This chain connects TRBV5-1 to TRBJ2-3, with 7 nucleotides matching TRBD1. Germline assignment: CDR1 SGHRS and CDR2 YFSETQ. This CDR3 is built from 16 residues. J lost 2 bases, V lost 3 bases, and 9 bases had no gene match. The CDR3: CASSSLTGSPTDTQYF. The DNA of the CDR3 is TGCGCCAGCAGCTCACTGACAGGGTCCCCCACAGATACGCAGTATTTT. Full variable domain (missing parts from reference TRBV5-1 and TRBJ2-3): KAGVTQTPRYLIKTRGQQVTLSCSPISGHRSVSWYQQTPGQGLQFLFEYFSETQRNKGNFPGRFSGRQFSNSRSEMNVSTLELGDSALYLCASSSLTGSPTDTQYFGPGTRLTVL.

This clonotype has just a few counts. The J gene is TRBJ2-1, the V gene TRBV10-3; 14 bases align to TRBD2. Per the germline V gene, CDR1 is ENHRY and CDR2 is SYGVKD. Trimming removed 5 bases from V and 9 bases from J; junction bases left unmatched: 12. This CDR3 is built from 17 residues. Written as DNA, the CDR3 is TGTGCCATCAGTTTCCTGGGGACTAGCGGGAGAGGAAGTGAGCAGTTCTTC. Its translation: CAISFLGTSGRGSEQFF.

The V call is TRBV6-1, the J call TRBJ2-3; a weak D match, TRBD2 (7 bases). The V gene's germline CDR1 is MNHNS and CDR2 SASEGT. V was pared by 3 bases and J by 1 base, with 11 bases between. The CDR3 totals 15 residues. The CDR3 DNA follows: TGTGCCAGCAGTGAGGGGGGGGCGCGCACAGATACGCAGTATTTT. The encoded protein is CASSEGGARTDTQYF.

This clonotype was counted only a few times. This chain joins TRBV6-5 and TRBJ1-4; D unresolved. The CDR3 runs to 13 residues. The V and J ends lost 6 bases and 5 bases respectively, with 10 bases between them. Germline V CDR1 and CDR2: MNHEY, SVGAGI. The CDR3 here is CASSLGPNEKLFF. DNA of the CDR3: TGTGCCAGCAGCCTCGGACCGAATGAAAAACTGTTTTTT.

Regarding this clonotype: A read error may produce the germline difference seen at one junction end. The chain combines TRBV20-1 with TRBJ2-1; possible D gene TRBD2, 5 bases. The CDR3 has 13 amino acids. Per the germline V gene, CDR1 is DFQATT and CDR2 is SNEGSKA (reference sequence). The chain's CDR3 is CSALRDGWNEQSF. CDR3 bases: TGCAGTGCTCTCCGGGATGGATGGAATGAGCAGTCCTTC.

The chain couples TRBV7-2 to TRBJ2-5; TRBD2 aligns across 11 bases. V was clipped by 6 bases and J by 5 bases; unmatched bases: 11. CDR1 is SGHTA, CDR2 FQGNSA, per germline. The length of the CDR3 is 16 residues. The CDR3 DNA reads TGTGCCAGCAGATCTACTAGCGGGAGTTTTTGGGAGACCCAGTACTTC. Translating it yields CASRSTSGSFWETQYF.

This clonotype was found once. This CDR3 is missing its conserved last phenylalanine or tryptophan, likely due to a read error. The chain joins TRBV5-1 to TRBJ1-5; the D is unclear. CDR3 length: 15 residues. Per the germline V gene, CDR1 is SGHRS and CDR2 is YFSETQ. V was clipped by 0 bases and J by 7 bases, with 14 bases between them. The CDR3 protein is CASSLVPGLEQPQHS. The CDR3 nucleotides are TGCGCCAGCAGCTTGGTGCCGGGGTTGGAACAGCCCCAGCATTCT.

The CDR3 DNA reads TGTGCCAGCAGTTTGGGCAGGGGTGGGGCTGAAGCTTTCTTT. This encodes CASSLGRGGAEAFF. V usage is TRBV6-2 or TRBV6-3 and J usage is TRBJ1-1; D might be TRBD1 (6 bases). Germline V gene sequence: CDR1 MNHEY, CDR2 SVGEGT. V was shortened by 4 bases and J by 6 bases, with 15 bases between the two germline ends. This CDR3 comprises 14 residues.

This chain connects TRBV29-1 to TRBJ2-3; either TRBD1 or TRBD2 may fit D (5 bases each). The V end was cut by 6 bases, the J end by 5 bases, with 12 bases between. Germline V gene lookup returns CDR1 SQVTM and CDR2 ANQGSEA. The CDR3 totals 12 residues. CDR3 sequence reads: CSVTPGRDTQYF. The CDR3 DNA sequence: TGCAGCGTAACCCCGGGGCGAGATACGCAGTATTTT.

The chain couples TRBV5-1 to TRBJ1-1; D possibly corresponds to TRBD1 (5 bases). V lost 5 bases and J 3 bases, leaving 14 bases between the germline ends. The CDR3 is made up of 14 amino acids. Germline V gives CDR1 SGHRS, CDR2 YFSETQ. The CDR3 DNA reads TGCGCCAGCAGGAGAGCTGTAGGGGACACTGAAGCTTTCTTT. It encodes CASRRAVGDTEAFF.

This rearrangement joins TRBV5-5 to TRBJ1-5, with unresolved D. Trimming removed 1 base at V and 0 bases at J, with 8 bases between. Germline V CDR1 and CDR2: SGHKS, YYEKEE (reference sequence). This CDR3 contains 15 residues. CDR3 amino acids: CASSLQPSSNQPQHF. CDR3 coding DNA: TGTGCCAGCAGCTTGCAACCCAGTAGCAATCAGCCCCAGCATTTT.

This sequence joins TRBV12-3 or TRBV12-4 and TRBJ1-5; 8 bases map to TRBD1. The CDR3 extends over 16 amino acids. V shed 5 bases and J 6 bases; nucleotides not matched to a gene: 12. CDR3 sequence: CASSDAGDRLRQPQHF. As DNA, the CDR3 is TGTGCCAGCAGTGACGCAGGGGACAGGCTTCGTCAGCCCCAGCATTTT.

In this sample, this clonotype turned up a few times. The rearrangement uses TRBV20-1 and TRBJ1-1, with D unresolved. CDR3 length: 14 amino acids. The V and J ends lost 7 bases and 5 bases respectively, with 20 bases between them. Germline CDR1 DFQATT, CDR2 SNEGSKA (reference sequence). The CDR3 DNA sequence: TGCAGTGAAGAGGTAGCCTCAGCGGGAACTGAAGCTTTCTTT. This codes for CSEEVASAGTEAFF.

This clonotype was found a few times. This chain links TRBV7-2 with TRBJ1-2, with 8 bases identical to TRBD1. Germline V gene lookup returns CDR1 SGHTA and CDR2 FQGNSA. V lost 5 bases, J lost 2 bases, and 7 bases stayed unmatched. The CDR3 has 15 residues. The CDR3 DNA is TGTGCCAGCAGCACAACGGGACAGGCGAACTATGGCTACACCTTC. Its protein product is CASSTTGQANYGYTF.

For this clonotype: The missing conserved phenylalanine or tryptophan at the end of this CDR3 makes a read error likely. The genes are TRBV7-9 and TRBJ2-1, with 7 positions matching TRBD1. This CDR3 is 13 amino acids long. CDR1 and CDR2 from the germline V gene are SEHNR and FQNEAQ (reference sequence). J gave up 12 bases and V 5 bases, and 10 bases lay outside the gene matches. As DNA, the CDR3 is TGTGCCAGCAGCCGGTCAGGGGGTAGGGGGCAGTTCCTC. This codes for CASSRSGGRGQFL.

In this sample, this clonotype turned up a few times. CDR3 residues: CAHAFVNTEAFF. In DNA form, the CDR3 reads TGTGCCCACGCGTTTGTGAACACTGAAGCTTTCTTT. V is TRBV3-1 and J is TRBJ1-1, with D unclear. Trimming left V 11 bases short and J 0 bases short, with 10 bases between. This CDR3 region has 12 residues. From germline, CDR1 is LGHDT and CDR2 YNNKEL (reference sequence).

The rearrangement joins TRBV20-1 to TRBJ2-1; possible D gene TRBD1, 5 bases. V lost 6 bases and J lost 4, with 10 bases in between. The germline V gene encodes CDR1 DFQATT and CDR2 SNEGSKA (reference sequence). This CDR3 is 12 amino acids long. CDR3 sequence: CSANRQYNEQFF. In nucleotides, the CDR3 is TGCAGTGCCAATCGACAGTACAATGAGCAGTTCTTC.

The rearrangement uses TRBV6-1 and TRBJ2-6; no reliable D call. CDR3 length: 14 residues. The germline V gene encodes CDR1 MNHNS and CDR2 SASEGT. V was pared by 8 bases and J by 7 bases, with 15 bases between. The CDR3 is CASSPASGANVLTF. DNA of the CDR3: TGTGCCAGCTCTCCCGCCTCAGGAGCCAACGTCCTGACTTTC.

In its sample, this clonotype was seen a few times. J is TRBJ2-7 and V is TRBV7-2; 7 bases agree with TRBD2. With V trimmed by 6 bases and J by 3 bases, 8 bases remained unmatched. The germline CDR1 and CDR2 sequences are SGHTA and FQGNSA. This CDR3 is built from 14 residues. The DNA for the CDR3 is TGTGCCAGCAGTGAGATGCTAGCGGACTACGAGCAGTACTTC. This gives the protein CASSEMLADYEQYF.

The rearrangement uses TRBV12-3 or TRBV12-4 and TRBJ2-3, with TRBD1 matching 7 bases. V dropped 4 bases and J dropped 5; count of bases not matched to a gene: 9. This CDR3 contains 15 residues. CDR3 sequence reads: CASSSRTGTRDTQYF. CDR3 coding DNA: TGTGCCAGCAGTTCAAGGACAGGTACTCGAGATACGCAGTATTTT.

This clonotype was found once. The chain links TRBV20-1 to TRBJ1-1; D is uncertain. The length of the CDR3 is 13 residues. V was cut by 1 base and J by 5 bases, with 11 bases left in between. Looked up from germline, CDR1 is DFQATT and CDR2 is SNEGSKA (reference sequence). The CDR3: CSARGGERTEAFF. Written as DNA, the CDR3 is TGCAGTGCTAGAGGCGGTGAGAGAACTGAAGCTTTCTTT.